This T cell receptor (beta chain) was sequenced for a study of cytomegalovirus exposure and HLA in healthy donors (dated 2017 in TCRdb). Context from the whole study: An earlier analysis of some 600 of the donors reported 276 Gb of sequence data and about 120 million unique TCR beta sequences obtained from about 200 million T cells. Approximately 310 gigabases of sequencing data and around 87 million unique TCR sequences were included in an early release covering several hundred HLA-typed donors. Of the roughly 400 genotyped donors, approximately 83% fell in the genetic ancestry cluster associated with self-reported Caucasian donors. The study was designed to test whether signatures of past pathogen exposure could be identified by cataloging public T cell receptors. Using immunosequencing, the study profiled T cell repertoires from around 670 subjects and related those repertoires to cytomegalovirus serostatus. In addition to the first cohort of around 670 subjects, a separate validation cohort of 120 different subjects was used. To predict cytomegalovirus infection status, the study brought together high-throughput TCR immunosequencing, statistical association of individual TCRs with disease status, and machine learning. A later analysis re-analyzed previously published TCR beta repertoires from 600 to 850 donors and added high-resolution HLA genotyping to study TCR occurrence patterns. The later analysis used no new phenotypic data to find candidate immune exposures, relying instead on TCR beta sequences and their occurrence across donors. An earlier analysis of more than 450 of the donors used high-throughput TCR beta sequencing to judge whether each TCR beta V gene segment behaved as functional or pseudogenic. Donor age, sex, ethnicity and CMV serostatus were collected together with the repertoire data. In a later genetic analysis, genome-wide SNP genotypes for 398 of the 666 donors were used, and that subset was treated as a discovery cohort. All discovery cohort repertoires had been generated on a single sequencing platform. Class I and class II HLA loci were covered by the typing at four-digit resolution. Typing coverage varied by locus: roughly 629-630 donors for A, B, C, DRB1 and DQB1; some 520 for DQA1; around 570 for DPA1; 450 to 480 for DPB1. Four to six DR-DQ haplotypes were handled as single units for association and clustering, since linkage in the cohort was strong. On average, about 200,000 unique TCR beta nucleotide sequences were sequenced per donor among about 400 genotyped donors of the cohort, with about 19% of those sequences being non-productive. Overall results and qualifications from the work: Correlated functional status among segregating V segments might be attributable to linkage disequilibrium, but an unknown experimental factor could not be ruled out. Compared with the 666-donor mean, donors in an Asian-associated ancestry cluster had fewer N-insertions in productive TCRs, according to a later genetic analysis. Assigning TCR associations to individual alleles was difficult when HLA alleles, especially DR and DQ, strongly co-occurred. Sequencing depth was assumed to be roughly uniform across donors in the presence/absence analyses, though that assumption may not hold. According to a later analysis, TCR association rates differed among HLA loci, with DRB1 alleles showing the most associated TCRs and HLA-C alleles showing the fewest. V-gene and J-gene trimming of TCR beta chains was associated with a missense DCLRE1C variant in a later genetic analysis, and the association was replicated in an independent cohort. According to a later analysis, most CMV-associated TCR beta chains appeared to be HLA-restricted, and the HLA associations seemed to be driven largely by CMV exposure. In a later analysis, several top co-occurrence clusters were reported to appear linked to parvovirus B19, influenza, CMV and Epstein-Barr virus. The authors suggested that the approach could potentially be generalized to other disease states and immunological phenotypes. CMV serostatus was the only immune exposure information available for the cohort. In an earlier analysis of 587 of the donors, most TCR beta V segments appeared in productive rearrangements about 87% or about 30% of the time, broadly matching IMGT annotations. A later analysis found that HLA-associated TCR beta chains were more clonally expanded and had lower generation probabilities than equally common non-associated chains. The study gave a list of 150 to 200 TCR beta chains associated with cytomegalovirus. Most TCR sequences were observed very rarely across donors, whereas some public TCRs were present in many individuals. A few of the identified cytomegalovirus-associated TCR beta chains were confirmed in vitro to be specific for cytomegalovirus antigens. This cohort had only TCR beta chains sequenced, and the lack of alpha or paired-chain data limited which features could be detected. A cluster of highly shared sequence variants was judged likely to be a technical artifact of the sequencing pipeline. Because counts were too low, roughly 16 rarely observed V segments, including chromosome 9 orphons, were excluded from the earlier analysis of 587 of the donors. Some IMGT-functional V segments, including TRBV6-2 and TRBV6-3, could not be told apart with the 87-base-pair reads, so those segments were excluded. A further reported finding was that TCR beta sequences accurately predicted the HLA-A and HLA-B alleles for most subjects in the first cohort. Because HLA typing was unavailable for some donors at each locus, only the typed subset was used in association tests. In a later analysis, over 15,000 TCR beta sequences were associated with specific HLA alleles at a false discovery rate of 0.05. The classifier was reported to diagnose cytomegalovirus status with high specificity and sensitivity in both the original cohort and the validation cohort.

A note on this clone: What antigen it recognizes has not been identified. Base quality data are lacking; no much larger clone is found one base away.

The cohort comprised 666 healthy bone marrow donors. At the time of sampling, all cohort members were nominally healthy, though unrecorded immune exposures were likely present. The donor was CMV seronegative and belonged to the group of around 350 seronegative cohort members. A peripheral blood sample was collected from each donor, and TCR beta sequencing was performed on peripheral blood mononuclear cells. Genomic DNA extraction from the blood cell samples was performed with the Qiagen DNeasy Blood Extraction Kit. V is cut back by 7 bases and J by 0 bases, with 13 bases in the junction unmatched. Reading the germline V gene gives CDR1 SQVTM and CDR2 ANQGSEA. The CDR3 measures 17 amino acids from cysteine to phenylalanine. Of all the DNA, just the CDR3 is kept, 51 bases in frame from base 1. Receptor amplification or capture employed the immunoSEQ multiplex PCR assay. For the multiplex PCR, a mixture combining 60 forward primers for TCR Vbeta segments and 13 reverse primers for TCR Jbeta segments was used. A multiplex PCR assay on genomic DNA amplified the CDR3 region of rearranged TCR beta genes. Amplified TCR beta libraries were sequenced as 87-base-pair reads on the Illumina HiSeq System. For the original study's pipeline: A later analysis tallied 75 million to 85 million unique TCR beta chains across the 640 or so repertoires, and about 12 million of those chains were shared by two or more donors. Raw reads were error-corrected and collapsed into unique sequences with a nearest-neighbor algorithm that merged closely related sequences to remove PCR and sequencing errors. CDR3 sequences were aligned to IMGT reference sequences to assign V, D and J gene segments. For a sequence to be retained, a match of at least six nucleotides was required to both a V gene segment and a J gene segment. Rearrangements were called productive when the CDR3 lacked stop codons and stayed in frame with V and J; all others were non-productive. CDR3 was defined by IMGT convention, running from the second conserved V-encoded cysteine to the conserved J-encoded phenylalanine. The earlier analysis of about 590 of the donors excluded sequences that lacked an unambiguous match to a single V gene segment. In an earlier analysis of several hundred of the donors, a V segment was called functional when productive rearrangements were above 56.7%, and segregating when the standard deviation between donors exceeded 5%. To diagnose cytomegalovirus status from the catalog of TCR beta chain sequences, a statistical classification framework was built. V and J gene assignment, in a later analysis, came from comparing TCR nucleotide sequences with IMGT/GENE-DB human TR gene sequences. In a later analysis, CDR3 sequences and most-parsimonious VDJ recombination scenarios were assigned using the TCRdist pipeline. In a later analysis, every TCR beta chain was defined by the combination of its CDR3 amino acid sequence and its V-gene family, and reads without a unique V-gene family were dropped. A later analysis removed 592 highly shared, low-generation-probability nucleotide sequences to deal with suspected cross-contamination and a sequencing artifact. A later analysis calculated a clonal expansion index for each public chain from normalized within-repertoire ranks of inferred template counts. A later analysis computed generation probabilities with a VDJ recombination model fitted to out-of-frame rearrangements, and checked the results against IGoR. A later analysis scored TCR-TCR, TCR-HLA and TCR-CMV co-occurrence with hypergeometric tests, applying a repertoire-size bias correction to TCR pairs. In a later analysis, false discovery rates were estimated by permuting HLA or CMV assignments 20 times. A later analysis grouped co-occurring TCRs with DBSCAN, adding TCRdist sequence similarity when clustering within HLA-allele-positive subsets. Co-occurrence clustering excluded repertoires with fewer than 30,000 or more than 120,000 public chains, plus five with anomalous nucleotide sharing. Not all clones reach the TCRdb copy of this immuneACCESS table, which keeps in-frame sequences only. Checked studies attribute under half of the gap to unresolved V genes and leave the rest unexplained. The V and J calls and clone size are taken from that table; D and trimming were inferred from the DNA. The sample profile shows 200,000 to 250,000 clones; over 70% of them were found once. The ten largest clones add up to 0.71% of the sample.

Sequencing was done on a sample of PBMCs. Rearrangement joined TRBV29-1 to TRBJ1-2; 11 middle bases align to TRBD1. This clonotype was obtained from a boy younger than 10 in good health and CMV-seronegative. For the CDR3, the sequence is CSAFPRDRGITNYGYTF. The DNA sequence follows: TGCAGCGCCTTCCCCCGGGACAGGGGGATTACTAACTATGGCTACACCTTC.